What follows is one TCR beta chain and its context. The antigen is undetermined. This entry is derived from a study of cytomegalovirus exposure and HLA in healthy donors. General study results and limits: In a later analysis, about 17,000 TCR beta sequences were associated with HLA alleles at 0.05 false discovery rate.

This CDR3 spans 15 amino acids. Trimming shortened V by 4 bases and J by 6 bases, and 20 bases separated the two germline ends. The V gene's germline CDR1 is SGDLS and CDR2 YYNGEE. PCR involved 60 Vbeta and 13 Jbeta primers. Profiled with immunoSEQ multiplex PCR; TCRdb holds only in-frame clones, not every one. Counted here are roughly 110,000 clones, roughly 82% occurring once; the ten biggest clones make up over 9.5%. The receptor was derived from a man in his forties or fifties in good health and CMV-seropositive. Sequencing was carried out using PBMCs. This rearrangement joins TRBV9 to TRBJ2-7; possibly TRBD2 for D (6 bases). CDR3 loop: CASSQEGGRSFEQYF. The CDR3 DNA reads as TGTGCCAGCAGCCAGGAGGGTGGTAGGTCTTTCGAGCAGTACTTC.